These T cell receptor beta chains were read from a single sample in a study of blood T cell repertoires in COVID-19. Assay: immunoSEQ multiplex PCR; the TCRdb copy retains only in-frame clones and omits some. The sample contains roughly 300,000 clones, around 85% of which appear only once. The sequenced material came from PBMCs or T cells enriched from blood (not recorded which). All receptors come from a woman in her fifties or sixties who had recovered from COVID-19. The CDR3 runs from the conserved cysteine through the conserved F or W. Each record gives: V gene, D gene, clone size, J gene, CDR3 DNA, CDR3 protein. D genes are given only for firm matches. Size is omitted from some rows. Given values are once, few, many or a class for expanded clones.

TRBV4-2	TRBD1	NA	TRBJ1-2	TGTGCCAGCAGCCAAACGGGACAGGATGGCTACACCTTC	CASSQTGQDGYTF
TRBV12-3/TRBV12-4	TRBD1	NA	TRBJ2-1	TGTGCCAGCAGTTTAATGGGACAGTCGAAGTTCTTC	CASSLMGQSKFF
TRBV7-8	NA	NA	TRBJ1-3	TGTGCCAGCAGCCTATCTCAGTCTGGAAACACCATATATTTT	CASSLSQSGNTIYF
TRBV3-1/TRBV3-2	NA	once	TRBJ2-1	TGTGCCAGCAGCCAAGCCGACAGGATGGTGGTGGATGAGCAGTTCTTC	CASSQADRMVVDEQFF
TRBV6-6	NA	NA	TRBJ2-7	TGTGCCAGCAGCAAGTACTCATCCTACGAGCAGTACTTC	CASSKYSSYEQYF
TRBV6-4	NA	NA	TRBJ1-5	TGTGCCAGCAGAACTCCTTGGCCCCAGCATTTT	CASRTPWPQHF
TRBV3-1/TRBV3-2	NA	NA	TRBJ1-1	TGTGCCAGCAGCCAGACTAACACTGAAGCTTTCTTT	CASSQTNTEAFF
TRBV7-2	TRBD1	NA	TRBJ1-2	TGTGCCAGCAGTTTTTCGACAGGGGGGAATGGCTACACCTTC	CASSFSTGGNGYTF
TRBV5-1	TRBD2	NA	TRBJ2-1	TGCGCCAGCAGCTTGGGGGCGGGAGACAGATACAATGAGCAGTTCTTC	CASSLGAGDRYNEQFF
TRBV9	TRBD1	NA	TRBJ1-3	TGTGCCAGCAGCGTGGGGAGGACAGGGACCGGAAACACCATATATTTT	CASSVGRTGTGNTIYF
TRBV5-6	TRBD1	NA	TRBJ2-1	TGTGCCAGCAGCCCACTCTTTACAGGGGGCTCAGGTGAGCAGTTCTTC	CASSPLFTGGSGEQFF
TRBV2	TRBD2	NA	TRBJ2-7	TGTGCCAGCAAGACTAGCGGAACCTACGAGCAGTACTTC	CASKTSGTYEQYF
TRBV19	NA	NA	TRBJ1-2	TGTGCCAGTATTGGGGGGGCAGACTATGGCTACACCTTC	CASIGGADYGYTF
TRBV18	TRBD1	NA	TRBJ1-2	TGTGCCAGCTCACCCCCAGGGGGTATTGGCTACACCTTC	CASSPPGGIGYTF
TRBV7-3	NA	once	TRBJ2-1	TGTGCCAGCAGCTCACCTTCGAAAGGGGATGAGCAGTTCTTC	CASSSPSKGDEQFF
TRBV19	NA	NA	TRBJ1-1	TGTGCCAGTAGTATAGCGGCAGGGGCGGGCACTGAAGCTTTCTTT	CASSIAAGAGTEAFF
TRBV11-2	NA	NA	TRBJ2-1	TGTGCCAGCAGCCCTATTGAGGGTGAGCAGTTCTTC	CASSPIEGEQFF
TRBV12-3/TRBV12-4	NA	NA	TRBJ1-2	TGTGCCAGCAGTTTTTTGTCTGGCAGGGGCTACACCTTC	CASSFLSGRGYTF
TRBV30	NA	NA	TRBJ1-6	TGTGCCTGGAGTCATATGGGAGTCATTGATAATTCACCCCTCCACTTT	CAWSHMGVIDNSPLHF